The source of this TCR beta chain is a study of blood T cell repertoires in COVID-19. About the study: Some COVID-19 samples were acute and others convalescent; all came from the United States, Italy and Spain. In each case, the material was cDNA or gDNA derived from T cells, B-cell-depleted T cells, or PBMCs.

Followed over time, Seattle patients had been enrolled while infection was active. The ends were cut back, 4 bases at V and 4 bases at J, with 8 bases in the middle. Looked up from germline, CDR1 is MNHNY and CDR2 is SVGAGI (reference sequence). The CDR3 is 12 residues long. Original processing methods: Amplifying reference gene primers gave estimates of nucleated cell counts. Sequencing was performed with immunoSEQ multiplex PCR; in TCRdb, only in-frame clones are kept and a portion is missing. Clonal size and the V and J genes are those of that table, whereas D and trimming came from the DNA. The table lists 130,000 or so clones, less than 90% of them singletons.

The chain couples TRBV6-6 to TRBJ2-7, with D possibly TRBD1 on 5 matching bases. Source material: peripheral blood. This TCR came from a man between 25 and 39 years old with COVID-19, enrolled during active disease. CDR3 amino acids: CASSFTGYEQYF. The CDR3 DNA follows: TGTGCCAGCAGTTTTACAGGATACGAGCAGTACTTC.